This T cell receptor (beta chain) was found in a study of siplizumab effects on memory and regulatory T cells. The data were produced by immunoSEQ multiplex PCR, yet TCRdb's version contains in-frame clones alone and is incomplete. The profile shows 100,000 or so clones, about 93% of them singletons. Specimen: Tregs sorted from blood. The sequence was collected from a human donor in good health.

The CDR3 here is CASNGQGWYEQYF. CDR3 DNA sequence: TGTGCCAGCAACGGACAGGGATGGTACGAGCAGTACTTC. The V gene is TRBV2, the J gene TRBJ2-7; 8 positions match TRBD1. This CDR3 spans 13 amino acids. Germline assignment: CDR1 SNHLY and CDR2 FYNNEI. J lost 4 bases, V lost 7 bases, and 6 bases had no gene match.